This T cell receptor (beta chain) was found in a study of technical replicates of blood from a few donors. Here immunoSEQ multiplex PCR was the method, and the copy in TCRdb shows in-frame clones only, minus some. The sample yields 55,000 to 80,000 clones, 98% seen once. Germline V CDR1 and CDR2: ENHRY, SYGVKD. The CDR3 consists of 12 residues. The germline V and J ends were trimmed by 2 bases and 2 bases, with 3 bases remaining between them. Sequenced material: T cells isolated from PBMCs. V gene TRBV10-3 combines with J gene TRBJ1-2; D not resolved. The receptor was isolated from a human donor in good health. The CDR3 is CAISEGNYGYTF. The DNA of the CDR3 is TGTGCCATCAGTGAGGGCAACTATGGCTACACCTTC.